The clone carrying this T cell receptor beta chain was detected a few times. Its antigen remains unknown. The source of the sample is a study of response to subunit inactivated influenza vaccine. General study findings and limits: Few additional T cells are recruited per seasonal influenza vaccination, authors suggested.

TCRdb redid the calling of the RT-PCR reads with MiXCR, one entry per CDR3 protein. The data contain over 400,000 distinct CDR3 sequences, 10% to 11% of them singletons. V gave up 4 bases and J gave up 0 bases; unmatched junction bases: 5. In germline, CDR1 is LGHNA, CDR2 YNFKEQ. This CDR3 comprises 16 residues. V and J are TRBV4-2 and TRBJ2-7; 11 positions agree with TRBD2. The specimen comprised PBMCs from blood, sampled about 40 days after vaccination. The receptor was derived from a man aged 50 to 60 who received an inactivated influenza vaccine. The CDR3 sequence is CASSRRTSGLSYEQYF. In nucleotides, the CDR3 is TGTGCCAGCAGCCGCAGGACTAGCGGGCTCTCCTACGAGCAGTACTTC.